Following are 18 T cell receptor beta chains from one sample sequenced in a study of regulatory T cells in long-lasting Graves disease (dated by TCRdb to the early 2020s). The library was built by means of multiplex PCR. Sequencing was carried out with an Illumina HiSeq 4000. iRepertoire HTBI primers and Arm-PCR amplification of CDR3 regions were used to construct TCR beta libraries. The raw public data were reprocessed by TCRdb itself: fastp quality trimming at Q25, MiXCR clonotype calling, in-frame beta chains only. Each CDR3 protein appears once, grouped with its most common genes and DNA. For this sample there are 700,000 or so distinct CDR3 sequences; about 30% appear just once. The biggest ten clones account for around 40% of the sample. The time point tag for this specimen amounts to: persistent/refractory GD, antithyroid drugs over 5 years with positive TRAb. RNA was extracted from PBMCs in TRIzol for both TCR sequencing and RNA sequencing.

The sample in question was peripheral blood mononuclear cells (PBMCs), obtained when the disease was refractory, from a patient treated with antithyroid drugs. The receptors shown here come from a female donor with Graves disease.

The chain joins TRBV5-6 to TRBJ1-1; D is possibly TRBD1 (5 bases). Between the trimmed V and J ends, which lost 5 bases and 1 base, there was a span of 15 bases. The germline V gene has CDR1 SGHDT and CDR2 YYEEEE. The CDR3 length is 15 residues. The CDR3 is CASSFPGKTNTEAFF. For the CDR3, the DNA is TGTGCCAGCAGTTTCCCAGGGAAAACGAACACTGAAGCTTTCTTT.

This sequence joins TRBV29-1 and TRBJ2-5; 7 bases line up with TRBD1. The CDR3 consists of 13 residues. CDR1 SQVTM and CDR2 ANQGSEA come from the germline V gene. J gave up 1 base and V 7 bases, and 6 bases lay outside the gene matches. The CDR3 region has the DNA TGCAGCGGAGGGGGCGGACCCCAAGAGACCCAGTACTTC. Translated: CSGGGGPQETQYF.

This clonotype came up many times. The V gene is TRBV12-5, the J gene TRBJ2-4; 9 nucleotides match TRBD2. J was trimmed by 6 bases and V by 3 bases; bases with no gene match: 6. In germline, CDR1 is LGHNT, CDR2 FRNRAP. This CDR3 contains 15 residues. The DNA for the CDR3 is TGTGCTAGTGGTTTTCAGGCGGGAGGGCCAAACATTCAGTACTTC. Residues: CASGFQAGGPNIQYF.

In this sample, this clonotype turned up a few times. This chain links TRBV7-3 with TRBJ2-1, with TRBD2 as a possible D gene (6 bases). The germline CDR1 and CDR2 sequences are SGHTA and FQGTGA. V shed 0 bases and J shed 6 bases, with 18 bases lying between them. CDR3 length: 17 residues. CDR3 nucleotides: TGTGCCAGCAGCTTAACCTTCGCGGGGTCGGTAGGCAATGAGCAGTTCTTC. Translating gives CASSLTFAGSVGNEQFF.

V usage is TRBV27 and J usage is TRBJ1-1, with D tentatively TRBD1 (5 bases). The CDR3 covers 14 residues. In germline, CDR1 is MNHEY, CDR2 SMNVEV (reference sequence). Trimming removed 5 bases at V and 1 base at J, with 11 bases between. CDR3 sequence: CASSIRGQNTEAFF. The DNA for the CDR3 is TGTGCCAGCAGTATCCGCGGACAGAACACTGAAGCTTTCTTT.

The chain couples TRBV6-4 to TRBJ1-1; 7 nucleotides align to TRBD1. CDR3 length equals 17 residues. Looked up from germline, CDR1 is MRHNA and CDR2 is SNTAGT. J was trimmed by 1 base and V by 3 bases; bases with no gene match: 11. The CDR3 bases are TGTGCCAGCAGTGAATGTGGAAAGGGGGCAGGGAACACTGAAGCTTTCTTT. Amino acids: CASSECGKGAGNTEAFF.

This chain joins TRBV3-1 and TRBJ1-2, with 10 nucleotides matching TRBD1. J lost 4 bases, V lost 1 base, and 6 bases had no gene match. The CDR3 consists of 16 residues. Germline values: CDR1 LGHDT, CDR2 YNNKEL (reference sequence). CDR3 in DNA: TGTGCCAGCAGCCAAGGGACAGGGGGTCTTTTCTATGGCTACACCTTC. It codes for CASSQGTGGLFYGYTF.

This clonotype was observed once. The chain links TRBV20-1 to TRBJ2-7; 7 bases line up with TRBD2. Germline V gives CDR1 DFQATT, CDR2 SNEGSKA (reference sequence). With V trimmed by 0 bases and J by 0 bases, 2 bases remained unmatched. The CDR3 loop spans 14 amino acids. The CDR3 is CSARDLADSYEQYF. The CDR3 DNA sequence: TGCAGTGCTAGAGATCTAGCGGACTCCTACGAGCAGTACTTC.

This clonotype occurred once. The chain joins TRBV13 to TRBJ2-2; the D is unclear. Between the trimmed V and J ends, which lost 2 bases and 13 bases, there was a span of 14 bases. Per the germline V gene, CDR1 is PRHDT and CDR2 is FYEKMQ (reference sequence). This CDR3 comprises 13 residues. CDR3 in amino acids: CASSLRAENRLFF. CDR3 nucleotide sequence: TGTGCCAGCAGCTTACGGGCAGAGAACAGGCTGTTTTTT.

The rearrangement links TRBV20-1 to TRBJ2-1; D is unclear. The CDR3 is 15 residues long. Germline CDR1 and CDR2: DFQATT and SNEGSKA (reference sequence). Trimming shortened V by 3 bases and J by 0 bases, and 12 bases separated the two germline ends. The CDR3 coding sequence is TGCAGTGCTAGCAGCACCCGAAGCTCCTACAATGAGCAGTTCTTC. It encodes CSASSTRSSYNEQFF.

With regard to this clonotype: With a much larger clone just one base away, this may be a read error. A read error is likely, as this CDR3 ends without the conserved phenylalanine or tryptophan. The V call is TRBV28, the J call TRBJ2-5, with TRBD2 identical over 9 bases. V shed 6 bases and J 5 bases; nucleotides not matched to a gene: 7. From germline, CDR1 is MDHEN and CDR2 SYDVKM. There are 14 residues in the CDR3. The DNA for the CDR3 is TGTGCCAGCAGGCTTAGCGGGAGCGCGGAGACCCAGTACCTC. Translation: CASRLSGSAETQYL.

This clonotype has a handful of counts. The genes are TRBV27 and TRBJ1-1, with TRBD1 identical over 9 bases. CDR1 and CDR2 from the germline V gene are MNHEY and SMNVEV (reference sequence). The CDR3 totals 17 residues. With V trimmed by 5 bases and J by 4 bases, 14 bases remained unmatched. The DNA for the CDR3 is TGTGCCAGCAGTCTACAAGCCTGGACAGGGGAGAGCACTGAAGCTTTCTTT. Translating gives CASSLQAWTGESTEAFF.

This clonotype was counted a few times. The chain recombines TRBV9 with TRBJ1-1; D may be TRBD1 (5 bases). V dropped 3 bases and J dropped 1 base, with 13 bases sitting between them. CDR1 is SGDLS, CDR2 YYNGEE, per germline. There are 15 residues in the CDR3. The CDR3 nucleotides read TGTGCCAGCAGCGCACTCCAGGGTTCGAACACTGAAGCTTTCTTT. It yields the protein CASSALQGSNTEAFF.

Many counts were recorded for this clonotype. The rearrangement links TRBV12-3 or TRBV12-4 to TRBJ2-1; D not certain. V was cut by 4 bases and J by 0 bases, with 16 bases left in between. The CDR3 covers 17 residues. Written as DNA, the CDR3 is TGTGCCAGCAGTTCCTCGGCGGCTAAGAGCTCCTACAATGAGCAGTTCTTC. Translated, it gives CASSSSAAKSSYNEQFF.

This clonotype showed up many times. The rearrangement links TRBV7-2 to TRBJ1-6; 7 bases map to TRBD1. The length of the CDR3 is 15 residues. V was clipped by 5 bases and J by 9 bases; unmatched bases: 10. Germline CDR1 is SGHTA and CDR2 is FQGNSA. CDR3 amino acids: CASSPSGTALSPLHF. CDR3 DNA sequence: TGTGCCAGCAGCCCGTCCGGGACAGCTCTTTCACCCCTCCACTTT. The full variable domain, completed using reference TRBV7-2 and TRBJ1-6, is GAGVSQSPSNKVTEKGKDVELRCDPISGHTALYWYRQSLGQGLEFLIYFQGNSAPDKSGLPSDRFSAERTGGSVSTLTIQRTQQEDSAVYLCASSPSGTALSPLHFGNGTRLTVT.

The V call is TRBV5-1, the J call TRBJ1-1, with D possibly matching TRBD1 (5 bases). The V end was cut by 2 bases, the J end by 0 bases, with 14 bases between. The CDR3 runs to 16 residues. Germline-derived CDR1 and CDR2 are SGHRS and YFSETQ. The CDR3 protein is CASSFGAATLNTEAFF. In DNA, the CDR3 is TGCGCCAGCAGCTTCGGGGCGGCCACCCTGAACACTGAAGCTTTCTTT.

DNA of the CDR3: TGTGCCATCAGTGACCTCGGGGGAGGGAGCACTGAAGCTTTCTTT. Translation: CAISDLGGGSTEAFF. The V call is TRBV10-3, the J call TRBJ1-1, with D possibly being TRBD1 (5 bases). Trimming shortened V by 3 bases and J by 4 bases, and 15 bases separated the two germline ends. The CDR3 sequence is 15 residues long. CDR1 is ENHRY, CDR2 SYGVKD, per germline.

This clonotype has just one count. The conserved closing phenylalanine or tryptophan is absent in this CDR3, likely reflecting a read error. This chain uses TRBV11-1 with TRBJ1-1, with D perhaps TRBD1 (5 bases). V lost 5 bases and J lost 0, with 13 bases in between. The germline V gene has CDR1 SGHAT and CDR2 FQDESV (reference sequence). The CDR3 sequence is 15 residues long. The CDR3 DNA sequence: TGTGCCAGCAGCCCCCAGGGAGGGGTGAACACTGAAGCTTTCCTT. Protein product: CASSPQGGVNTEAFL.